The T cell receptor beta chain under discussion was sequenced for a study of post-analysis software for immune sequencing data. Study at large: There were relapsing-remitting, secondary progressive and progressive-relapsing multiple sclerosis among the disease courses included. Study-level results: Samples prepared in the same batch strongly co-clustered by F measure. Normalized Chao1 diversity was significantly lower in multiple sclerosis patients than in controls. The five TRBV segments detected at higher frequency in patients than in controls included TRBV5-6, TRBV5-1 and TRBV20-1.

The CDR3 sequence is 13 residues long. Trimming took off 6 bases at V and 8 bases at J, with 16 bases between the two ends. Germline CDR1 reads ENHRY; CDR2 reads SYGVKD. Remarks on this clonotype: What it binds is not known.

The TCR beta cDNA libraries contained unique molecular identifiers. The T cell input of roughly 0.85 to 11 million gave roughly 460,000 cDNA molecules. Each CDR3 protein gets one entry after TCRdb re-called the PCR reads with MiXCR. The profile shows around 700,000 distinct CDR3 sequences, roughly three fifths of them singletons. Sequencing was done on a sample of blood. The chain has TRBV10-3 and TRBJ1-2, with D possibly TRBD1 on 6 matching bases. The clonotype originates from a girl aged 2-10 years with multiple sclerosis. The DNA of the CDR3 is TGTGCCATCAGGATCGACAGGTTCTACGGCTACACCTTC. Its protein product is CAIRIDRFYGYTF.